The present entry profiles one T cell receptor beta chain with its context. Its binding antigen is unknown. No clone much larger than this one lies a single base away; base qualities are absent. The data stem from a study of blood T cell repertoires in COVID-19 (dated by TCRdb to the early 2020s). Regarding the research as a whole: The collaborator samples originated in the United States, Italy and Spain and spanned the acute and convalescent phases of COVID-19. The repertoires were made available in a free public database intended to serve as a resource for research on the immune response to SARS-CoV-2. The samples were drawn from two sources: the first 160 participants of the ongoing ImmuneRACE study, and 1,000 to 1,500 subjects contributed by 6 global collaborators. Where HLA class I and class II types were available, the types were taken from metadata supplied by the sample provider, not from assay-based typing. Sample metadata almost always included a de-identified subject ID, COVID-19 status, age in years and sex. The dataset comprised deeply sampled blood TCRbeta repertoires from subjects exposed to, actively infected with, or recovered from COVID-19. The material from the prospective study consisted of cDNA or gDNA derived from T cells, B-cell-depleted T cells, or PBMCs. The research as a whole found: The quantity of clinical and demographic metadata differed by source and by participant and was supplied without curation.

Collaborating institutions collected whole blood in K2EDTA tubes following their own protocols. For TCRbeta analysis, collaborators shipped samples in one of three forms: frozen whole blood, isolated PBMCs, or DNA extracted from either of those sample types. TCRbeta CDR3 regions were amplified from genomic DNA by means of the immunoSEQ Assay, a bias-controlled multiplex PCR. Regarding the original processing steps: Nucleated cell counts per sample were estimated from amplification of reference gene primers within the assay. To quantify the absolute abundance of each unique TCRbeta CDR3 rearrangement, sequence reads were collapsed and filtered. For each sample, productive Simpson clonality was calculated as the square root of Simpson's diversity index across productive rearrangements. TCRdb re-hosts the immuneACCESS table, in-frame sequences only. Its copies lack some clones; in the studies checked, an unresolved V gene accounts for under half of them, and the cause for the rest is not known. That table furnishes V, J and clone size, whereas the DNA furnished D and trimming. Recorded for this sample are 210,000 or so clones; nearly 90% of them occurred a single time. The ten largest clones add up to about 0.58% of the sample.

The CDR3, cysteine through phenylalanine, is 14 amino acids long. The retained sequence is limited to the CDR3, 42 bases, with the frame set at the first base. A distance of 8 bases separates the germline ends of V and J, which lose 3 bases and 0 bases respectively. The CDR1 and CDR2 encoded by the germline V gene (reference sequence) are WNHNN and SYGVQD. The receptor's source is a man in his forties or fifties with acute or convalescent COVID-19. The chain was built from TRBV10-1 and TRBJ2-5; possibly the D gene is TRBD1, per 6 matching bases. Sequencing input: peripheral blood. The DNA is TGCGCCAGCAGTGACAGGACAGACCAAGAGACCCAGTACTTC. Its protein reads: CASSDRTDQETQYF.